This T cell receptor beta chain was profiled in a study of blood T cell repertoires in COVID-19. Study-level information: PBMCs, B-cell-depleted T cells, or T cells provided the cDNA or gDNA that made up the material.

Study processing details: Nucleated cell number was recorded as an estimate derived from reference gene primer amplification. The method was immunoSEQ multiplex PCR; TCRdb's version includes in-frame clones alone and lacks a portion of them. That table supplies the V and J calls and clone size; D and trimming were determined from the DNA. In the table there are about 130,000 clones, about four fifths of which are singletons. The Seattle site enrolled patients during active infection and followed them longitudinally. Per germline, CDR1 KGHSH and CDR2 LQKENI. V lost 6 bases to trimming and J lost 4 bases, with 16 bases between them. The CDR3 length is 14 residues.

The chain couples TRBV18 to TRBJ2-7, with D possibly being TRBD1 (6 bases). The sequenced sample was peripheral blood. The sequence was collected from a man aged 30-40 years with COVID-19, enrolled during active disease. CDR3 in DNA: TGTGCCAGCTCCCTTGGCAGGGGAGCTTACGAGCAGTACTTC. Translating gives CASSLGRGAYEQYF.